The 10 T cell receptor beta chains listed next were all sequenced from one sample in a study of T-cell reconstitution after alpha-beta-depleted transplantation in children. Preparation of the TCRbeta library was carried out with unique molecular identifiers. A single record per CDR3 protein comes from TCRdb applying MiXCR to the PCR reads. In the table there are about 360,000 distinct CDR3 sequences, 10% to 15% of which are singletons. The sequenced sample was PBMCs, obtained from the stem cell graft. The origin of the receptors is a human donor who donated a stem cell graft to a child with Fanconi anemia.

This chain uses TRBV9 with TRBJ2-5; 13 positions match TRBD2. The J segment lost 5 bases and the V segment lost 3 bases, leaving 7 bases of the junction unmatched. There are 16 residues in the CDR3. Germline V gene data show CDR1 as SGDLS and CDR2 as YYNGEE. The CDR3 DNA is TGTGCCAGCAGCGCGAGCGGACTAGCGGGGGTCGAGACCCAGTACTTC. It specifies CASSASGLAGVETQYF.

This clonotype was observed a handful of times. The chain links TRBV5-1 to TRBJ2-5; D gene ambiguous. CDR3 size: 14 residues. Germline lookup yields CDR1 SGHRS and CDR2 YFSETQ. V was shortened by 0 bases and J by 1 base, with 7 bases between the two germline ends. In DNA, the CDR3 is TGCGCCAGCAGCTTGGCGACCAGCCAAGAGACCCAGTACTTC. Its protein is CASSLATSQETQYF.

Many counts were recorded for this clonotype. The gene calls are TRBV7-8 and TRBJ1-2; 8 bases are shared with TRBD1. Germline CDR1 is SGHVS and CDR2 is FQNEAQ. Trimming cost V 5 bases and J 0 bases; bases outside gene matches: 11. The CDR3 has 17 residues. Written as DNA, the CDR3 is TGTGCCAGCAGCCCTCAGACAGGGGCTCCCTCTAACTATGGCTACACCTTC. It codes for CASSPQTGAPSNYGYTF.

The genes are TRBV11-2 and TRBJ2-5, with 7 bases lining up with TRBD2. Germline-derived CDR1 and CDR2 are SGHAT and FQNNGV. The trim removed 1 base at V and 1 base at J, leaving 6 bases unmatched. This CDR3 comprises 16 residues. For the CDR3, the DNA is TGTGCCAGCAGCTTAGGTTACCGGGGGGTCCAAGAGACCCAGTACTTC. Its protein product is CASSLGYRGVQETQYF.

The V and J genes are TRBV24-1 and TRBJ2-1; TRBD1 or TRBD2 may be the D gene (6 bases each). Trimming took 2 bases from V and 0 from J, leaving 7 bases between them. The CDR3 has 15 amino acids. Germline V lookup: CDR1 KGHDR, CDR2 SFDVKD. CDR3 protein: CATSDSGASYNEQFF. Written as DNA, the CDR3 is TGTGCCACCAGTGATTCGGGGGCCTCCTACAATGAGCAGTTCTTC.

The chain joins TRBV19 to TRBJ2-1; maybe TRBD1 (5 bases). The CDR3 covers 14 residues. V was pared by 3 bases and J by 3 bases, with 9 bases between. Germline loops: CDR1 LNHDA, CDR2 SQIVND (reference sequence). The CDR3 loop reads CASSIRQGYNEQFF. CDR3 nucleotide sequence: TGTGCCAGTAGTATTCGTCAGGGCTACAATGAGCAGTTCTTC.

This clonotype appeared a few times. The CDR3 nucleotides read TGTGCCAGCAACCCCGGGACTACCACAGATACGCAGTATTTT. Amino acids: CASNPGTTTDTQYF. This chain joins TRBV6-1 and TRBJ2-3, with 7 bases aligning to TRBD2. J lost 2 bases, V lost 7 bases, and 6 bases had no gene match. This CDR3 has 14 residues. From germline, CDR1 is MNHNS and CDR2 SASEGT.

This clonotype appeared a few times. The chain employs TRBV18 and TRBJ2-1; D is ambiguous. The germline V gene has CDR1 KGHSH and CDR2 LQKENI. With 4 bases removed from V and 8 bases from J, the gap between germline ends came to 12 bases. This CDR3 is built from 13 residues. The CDR3 loop reads CASSRATSDEQFF. CDR3 nucleotides: TGTGCCAGCTCACGGGCAACGTCGGATGAGCAGTTCTTC.

V is TRBV30 and J is TRBJ1-1; 8 nucleotides line up with TRBD1. CDR3 length equals 13 residues. CDR1 is GTSNPN and CDR2 is SVGIG in the germline V gene (reference sequence). Losses at the gene ends were 6 bases for V and 5 bases for J; bases not matched to a gene: 8. CDR3 bases: TGTGCCTGCCAAGGACAGGGCGGAACTGAAGCTTTCTTT. The encoded protein is CACQGQGGTEAFF. The full variable domain, with the rest looked up from reference TRBV30 and TRBJ1-1, is SQTIHQWPATLVQPVGSPLSLECTVEGTSNPNLYWYRQAAGRGLQLLFYSVGIGQISSEVPQNLSASRPQDRQFILSSKKLLLSDSGFYLCACQGQGGTEAFFGQGTRLTVV.

This clonotype was seen many times. The V gene is TRBV9, the J gene TRBJ2-2; 9 positions match TRBD2. The CDR3 runs to 15 residues. V shed 3 bases and J 4 bases; nucleotides not matched to a gene: 4. Looked up from germline, CDR1 is SGDLS and CDR2 is YYNGEE. In nucleotides, the CDR3 is TGTGCCAGCAGCGGCGGGACTAGCTTCACCGGGGAGCTGTTTTTT. Its translation is CASSGGTSFTGELFF.